This T cell receptor (beta chain) was captured by sequencing in a study of blood T cells in healthy people across ages. Looking at the study overall: Through template switching, about one barcoded beta molecule was captured per two T cells, as measured in model experiments. Study-wide findings and caveats: Both naive CD4+ cell counts and diversity were greater in long-lived donors than in aged donors. PBMC samples, being unsorted, prevented any conclusive comparison of naive and antigen-experienced cells.

Each sample provided at least 5 micrograms of extracted total RNA. In regard to this clonotype: Its antigen is currently unknown.

The use of a sample-barcoded 5' primer and a J-beta primer mix characterized a second PCR of roughly 6 to 11 cycles. TCRdb itself ran the 5' RACE reads through MiXCR, one entry per CDR3 protein. The table lists about 1.5 million distinct CDR3 sequences, around 39% of them singletons. Germline CDR1 and CDR2: SGHRS and YFSETQ. Trimming removed 2 bases from V and 6 bases from J, with 14 bases in between. The CDR3 length is 14 residues. This receptor was taken from a woman aged 18 to 35 in good health. The sequenced sample consisted of blood. V is TRBV5-1 and J is TRBJ1-2; the D gene is possibly TRBD1 (6 bases). Here the CDR3 reads CASSFAGALDGYTF. CDR3 coding DNA: TGCGCCAGCAGCTTCGCAGGGGCCCTGGATGGCTACACCTTC.